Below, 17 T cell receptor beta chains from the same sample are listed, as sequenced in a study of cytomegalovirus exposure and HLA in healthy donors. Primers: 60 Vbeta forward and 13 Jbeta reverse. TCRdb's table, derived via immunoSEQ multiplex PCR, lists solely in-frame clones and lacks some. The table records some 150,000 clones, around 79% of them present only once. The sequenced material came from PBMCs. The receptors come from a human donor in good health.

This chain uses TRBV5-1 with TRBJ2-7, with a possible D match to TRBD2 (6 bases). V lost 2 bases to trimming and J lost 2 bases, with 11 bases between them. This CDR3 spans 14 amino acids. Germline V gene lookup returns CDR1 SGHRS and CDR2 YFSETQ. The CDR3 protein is CASSLSGFTYEQYF. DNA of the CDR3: TGCGCCAGCAGCTTAAGCGGGTTCACCTACGAGCAGTACTTC.

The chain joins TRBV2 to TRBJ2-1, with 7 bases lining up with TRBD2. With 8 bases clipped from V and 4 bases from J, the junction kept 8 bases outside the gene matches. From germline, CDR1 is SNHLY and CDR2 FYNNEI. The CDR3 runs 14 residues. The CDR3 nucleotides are TGTGCCAGCGTGGCGGGGGTCGGGTACAATGAGCAGTTCTTC. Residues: CASVAGVGYNEQFF.

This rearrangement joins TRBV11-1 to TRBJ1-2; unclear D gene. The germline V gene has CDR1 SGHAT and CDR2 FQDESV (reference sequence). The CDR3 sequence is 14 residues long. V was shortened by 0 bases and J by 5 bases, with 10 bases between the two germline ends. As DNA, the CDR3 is TGTGCCAGCAGCTTAGCACAGATTCGTTATGGCTACACCTTC. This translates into CASSLAQIRYGYTF.

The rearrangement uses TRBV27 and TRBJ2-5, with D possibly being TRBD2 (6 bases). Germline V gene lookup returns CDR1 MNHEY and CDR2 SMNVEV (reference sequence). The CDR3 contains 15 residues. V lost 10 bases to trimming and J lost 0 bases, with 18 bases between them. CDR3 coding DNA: TGTGCCACCGCCCCCCGCGGGACCGACCAAGAGACCCAGTACTTC. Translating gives CATAPRGTDQETQYF.

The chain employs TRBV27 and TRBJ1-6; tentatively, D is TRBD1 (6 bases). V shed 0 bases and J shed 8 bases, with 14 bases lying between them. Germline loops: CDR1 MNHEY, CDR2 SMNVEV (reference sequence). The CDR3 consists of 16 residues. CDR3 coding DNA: TGTGCCAGCAGTTTATCGAGGACAGACCGTTATTCACCCCTCCACTTT. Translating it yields CASSLSRTDRYSPLHF.

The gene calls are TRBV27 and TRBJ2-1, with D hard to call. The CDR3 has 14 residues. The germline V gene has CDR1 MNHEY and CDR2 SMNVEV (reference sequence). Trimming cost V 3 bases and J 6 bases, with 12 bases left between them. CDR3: CASSFSPIGNEQFF. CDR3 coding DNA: TGTGCCAGCAGTTTCTCCCCAATCGGCAATGAGCAGTTCTTC.

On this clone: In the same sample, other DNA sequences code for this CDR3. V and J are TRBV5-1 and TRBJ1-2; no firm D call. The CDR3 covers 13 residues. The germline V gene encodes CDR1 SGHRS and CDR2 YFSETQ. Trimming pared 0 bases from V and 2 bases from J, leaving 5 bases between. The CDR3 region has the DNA TGCGCCAGCAGCTTGGGCGGAAACTATGGCTACACCTTC. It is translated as CASSLGGNYGYTF.

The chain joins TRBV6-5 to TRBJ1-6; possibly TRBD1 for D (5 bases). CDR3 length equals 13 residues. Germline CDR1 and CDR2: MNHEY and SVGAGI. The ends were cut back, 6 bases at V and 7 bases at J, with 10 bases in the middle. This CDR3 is CASSPGLNSPLHF. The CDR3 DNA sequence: TGTGCCAGCAGCCCGGGACTCAATTCACCCCTCCACTTT.

CDR3 DNA: TGTGCCAGCAGCTTAGGTTCTCCGAGACTAGCTCAGTACTTC. It specifies CASSLGSPRLAQYF. This chain uses TRBV7-9 with TRBJ2-5; 7 bases are a match to TRBD2. The J segment lost 11 bases and the V segment lost 1 base, leaving 10 bases of the junction unmatched. The V gene's germline CDR1 is SEHNR and CDR2 FQNEAQ (reference sequence). The length of the CDR3 is 14 residues.

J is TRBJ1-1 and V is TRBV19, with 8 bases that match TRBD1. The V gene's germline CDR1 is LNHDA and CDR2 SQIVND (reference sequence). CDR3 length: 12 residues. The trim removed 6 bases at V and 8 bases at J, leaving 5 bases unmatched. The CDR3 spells CASSHRQGEAFF. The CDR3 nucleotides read TGTGCCAGTAGCCACAGACAGGGGGAAGCTTTCTTT.

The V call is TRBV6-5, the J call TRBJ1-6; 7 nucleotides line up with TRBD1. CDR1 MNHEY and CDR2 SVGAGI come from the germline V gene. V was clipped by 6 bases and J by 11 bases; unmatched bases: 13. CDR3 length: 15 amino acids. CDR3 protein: CASRHGGQVRAPLHF. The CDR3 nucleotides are TGTGCCAGCAGACACGGTGGACAGGTCCGGGCACCCCTCCACTTT.

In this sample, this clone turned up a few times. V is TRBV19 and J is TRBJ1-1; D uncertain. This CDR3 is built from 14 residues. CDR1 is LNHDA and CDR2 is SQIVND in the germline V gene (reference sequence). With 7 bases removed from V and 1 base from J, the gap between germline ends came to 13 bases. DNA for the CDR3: TGTGCCAGTATTTTGGAGGGAACGAACACTGAAGCTTTCTTT. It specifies CASILEGTNTEAFF.

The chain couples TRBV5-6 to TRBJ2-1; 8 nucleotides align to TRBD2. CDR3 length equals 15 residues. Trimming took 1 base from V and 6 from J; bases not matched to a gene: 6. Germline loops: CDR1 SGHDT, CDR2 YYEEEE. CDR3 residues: CASSLKAGGLNEQFF. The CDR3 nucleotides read TGTGCCAGCAGCTTGAAGGCGGGGGGCCTCAATGAGCAGTTCTTC.

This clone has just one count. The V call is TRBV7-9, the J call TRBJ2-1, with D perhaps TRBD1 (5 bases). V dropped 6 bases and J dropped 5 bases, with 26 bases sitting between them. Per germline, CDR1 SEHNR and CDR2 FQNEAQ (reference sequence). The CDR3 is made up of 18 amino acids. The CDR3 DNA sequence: TGTGCCAGCAGAAACACTCAGGGTCCCCTAATGCCGAACAATGAGCAGTTCTTC. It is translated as CASRNTQGPLMPNNEQFF. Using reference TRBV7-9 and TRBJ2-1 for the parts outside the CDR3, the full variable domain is DTGVSQNPRHKITKRGQNVTFRCDPISEHNRLYWYRQTLGQGPEFLTYFQNEAQLEKSRLLSDRFSAERPKGSFSTLEIQRTEQGDSAMYLCASRNTQGPLMPNNEQFFGPGTRLTVL.

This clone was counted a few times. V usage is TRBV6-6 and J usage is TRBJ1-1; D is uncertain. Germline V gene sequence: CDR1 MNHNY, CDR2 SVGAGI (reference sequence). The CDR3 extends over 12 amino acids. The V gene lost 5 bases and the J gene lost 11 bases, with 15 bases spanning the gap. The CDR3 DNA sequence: TGTGCCAGCAGTCCTCGACTAGACGAGGCTTTCTTT. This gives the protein CASSPRLDEAFF.

CDR3 nucleotides: TGTGCCTGGAGTGTACTAGACACTGGCTACACCTTC. Its protein product is CAWSVLDTGYTF. The chain carries TRBV30 and TRBJ1-2; no firm D call. V lost 0 bases and J lost 7, with 9 bases in between. CDR1 and CDR2 from the germline V gene are GTSNPN and SVGIG (reference sequence). The CDR3 has 12 residues.

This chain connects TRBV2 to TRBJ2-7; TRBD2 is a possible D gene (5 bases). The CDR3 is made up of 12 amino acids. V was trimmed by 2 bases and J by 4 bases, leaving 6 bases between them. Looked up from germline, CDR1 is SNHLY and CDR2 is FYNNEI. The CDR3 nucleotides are TGTGCCAGCAGTGAACGAGGGTACGAGCAGTACTTC. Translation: CASSERGYEQYF.